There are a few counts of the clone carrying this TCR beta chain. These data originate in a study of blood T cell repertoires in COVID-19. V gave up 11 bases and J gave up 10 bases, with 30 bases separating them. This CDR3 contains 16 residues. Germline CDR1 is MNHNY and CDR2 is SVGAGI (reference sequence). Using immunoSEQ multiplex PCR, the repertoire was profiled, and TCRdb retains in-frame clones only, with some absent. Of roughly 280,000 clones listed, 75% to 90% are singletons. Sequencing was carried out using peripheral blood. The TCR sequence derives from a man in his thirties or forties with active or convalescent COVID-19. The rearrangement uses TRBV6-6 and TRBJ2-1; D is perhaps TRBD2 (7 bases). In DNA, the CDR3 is TGTGCCGTAGGGGAGCCTGGAGGGGGGGAAAGAACCGAGCAGTTCTTC. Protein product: CAVGEPGGGERTEQFF.